Listed below are T cell receptor beta chains from one sample, sequenced in a study of blood T cell repertoires in COVID-19. Profiling relied on immunoSEQ multiplex PCR, and the TCRdb table lists in-frame clones only, not all of them. The sample yields over 30,000 clones, over 70% seen once. The sequenced sample consisted of peripheral blood. The receptors come from a man older than 75 with active or convalescent COVID-19. Each CDR3 is given with its conserved first and last residue. D genes are given only for firm matches. Only part of the rows carry a size: once, few, many, or a class if the clone is expanded.

D gene,clone size,J gene,V gene,CDR3 protein,CDR3 DNA
TRBD2,.,TRBJ2-1,TRBV7-2,CASTLGGGAYNEQFF,TGTGCCAGCACCTTGGGCGGGGGGGCCTACAATGAGCAGTTCTTC
.,.,TRBJ2-1,TRBV27,CASSLSGGNEQFF,TGTGCCAGCAGTTTATCGGGAGGAAATGAGCAGTTCTTC
.,.,TRBJ2-5,TRBV5-8,CASTLEGQHQETQYF,TGTGCCAGCACCCTAGAAGGACAGCACCAAGAGACCCAGTACTTC
TRBD2,few,TRBJ2-7,TRBV4-1,CASSQAISGLYEQYF,TGCGCCAGCAGCCAAGCCATTAGCGGGCTCTACGAGCAGTACTTC
.,.,TRBJ2-6,TRBV19,CASKSAELSGANVLTF,TGTGCCAGTAAGAGCGCCGAACTCTCTGGGGCCAACGTCCTGACTTTC
TRBD1,.,TRBJ2-7,TRBV4-3,CASSQDLGLTGGSYEQYF,TGCGCCAGCAGCCAAGATCTGGGTTTGACAGGGGGGTCCTACGAGCAGTACTTC
TRBD2,.,TRBJ2-2,TRBV6-1,CASSDGRVDTGELFF,TGTGCCAGCAGTGACGGGAGGGTCGACACCGGGGAGCTGTTTTTT
.,many,TRBJ2-6,TRBV29-1,CSASSGANVLTF,TGCAGCGCGTCGTCTGGGGCCAACGTCCTGACTTTC
TRBD2,once,TRBJ2-3,TRBV20-1,CSASDPTSGGQGGSDTQYF,TGCAGTGCTAGTGATCCGACTAGCGGGGGGCAAGGTGGTTCAGATACGCAGTATTTT
TRBD2,.,TRBJ2-7,TRBV5-1,CASSLGSGASLTYYEQYF,TGCGCCAGCAGCTTGGGCAGCGGGGCGTCGTTAACTTACTACGAGCAGTACTTC
.,.,TRBJ1-2,TRBV9,CASSVDGGYYGYTF,TGTGCCAGCAGCGTAGATGGAGGGTATTATGGCTACACCTTC
TRBD1,.,TRBJ1-5,TRBV19,CASWSGQGRFSNQPQHF,TGTGCCAGTTGGTCGGGACAGGGGAGATTCAGCAATCAGCCCCAGCATTTT
TRBD1,.,TRBJ1-1,TRBV7-3,CASSFLDRGVNTEAFF,TGTGCCAGCAGCTTCCTCGACAGGGGGGTGAACACTGAAGCTTTCTTT
.,.,TRBJ1-4,TRBV15,CATSRDRPTEKLFF,TGTGCCACCAGCAGAGATCGCCCCACAGAAAAACTGTTTTTT
.,.,TRBJ2-2,TRBV9,CASSVKQSVDGELFF,TGTGCCAGCAGCGTCAAGCAGAGCGTGGACGGGGAGCTGTTTTTT
.,once,TRBJ2-5,TRBV12-3/TRBV12-4,CASSNPWSPQYF,TGTGCCAGCAGTAACCCTTGGAGTCCCCAGTACTTC
TRBD1,.,TRBJ1-1,TRBV19,CATYPRTGGLANTEAFF,TGTGCCACCTACCCCCGGACAGGGGGCTTGGCGAACACTGAAGCTTTCTTT
.,.,TRBJ2-3,TRBV7-2,CASSLGGVGDTQYF,TGTGCCAGCAGCTTAGGGGGGGTCGGAGATACGCAGTATTTT
TRBD1,.,TRBJ2-1,TRBV19,CASKRDREGNEQFF,TGTGCCAGCAAACGGGACAGGGAAGGCAATGAGCAGTTCTTC
.,.,TRBJ2-5,TRBV7-9,CASSLARETQYF,TGTGCCAGCAGCTTAGCGAGGGAGACCCAGTACTTC
.,.,TRBJ2-3,TRBV6-6,CASSYGGTYTDTQYF,TGTGCCAGCAGTTACGGCGGGACTTACACAGATACGCAGTATTTT
.,.,TRBJ1-5,TRBV5-1,CASSLNGHRAQPQHF,TGCGCCAGCAGCTTAAACGGTCACAGGGCTCAGCCCCAGCATTTT
.,.,TRBJ1-5,TRBV2,CASSVEGGNQPQHF,TGTGCCAGCAGTGTGGAAGGAGGAAATCAGCCCCAGCATTTT
.,.,TRBJ1-2,TRBV27,CASSFSDSGGYTF,TGTGCCAGCAGTTTTTCCGACTCGGGGGGCTACACCTTC
.,few,TRBJ2-5,TRBV4-1,CASSPSGKTQETQYF,TGCGCCAGCAGCCCCTCGGGGAAAACCCAAGAGACCCAGTACTTC
TRBD1,once,TRBJ2-7,TRBV6-2/TRBV6-3,CASSYRGQLFEQYF,TGTGCCAGCAGTTATAGGGGGCAGCTCTTCGAGCAGTACTTC
.,.,TRBJ2-3,TRBV5-5,CASSPDRGTDTQYF,TGTGCCAGCAGCCCCGACAGAGGCACAGATACGCAGTATTTT
.,.,TRBJ2-1,TRBV28,CASSYGSNNEQFF,TGTGCCAGCAGTTATGGGAGTAATAATGAGCAGTTCTTC
TRBD2,few,TRBJ2-1,TRBV5-8,CASSLITSGGPYNEQFF,TGTGCCAGCAGCTTGATAACTAGCGGGGGCCCTTACAATGAGCAGTTCTTC
.,.,TRBJ2-7,TRBV19,CASSISAGPSYEQYF,TGTGCCAGTAGTATTTCGGCAGGTCCCTCCTACGAGCAGTACTTC
TRBD2,.,TRBJ2-3,TRBV5-4,CASSPRLAGTDTQYF,TGTGCCAGCAGCCCGAGACTAGCGGGCACAGATACGCAGTATTTT
.,.,TRBJ1-1,TRBV19,CASTLGGMRDTEAFF,TGTGCCAGTACCCTTGGGGGCATGAGGGACACTGAAGCTTTCTTT
TRBD1,.,TRBJ2-2,TRBV7-2,CASTQGQDTGELFF,TGTGCCAGCACGCAGGGACAGGACACCGGGGAGCTGTTTTTT
TRBD2,.,TRBJ2-1,TRBV13,CASSLWGTRSRNEQFF,TGTGCCAGCAGCTTATGGGGGACTAGGAGCCGGAATGAGCAGTTCTTC
.,.,TRBJ1-4,TRBV30,CAWSKPPNSGKLFF,TGTGCCTGGAGTAAACCGCCAAACAGCGGAAAACTGTTTTTT
TRBD2,.,TRBJ2-7,TRBV3-1/TRBV3-2,CASSQDIWRREGGYEQYF,TGTGCCAGCAGCCAAGATATTTGGCGGCGGGAGGGAGGCTACGAGCAGTACTTC
.,.,TRBJ1-2,TRBV24-1,CATSDRNYGYTF,TGTGCCACCAGTGACAGAAACTATGGCTACACCTTC
.,.,TRBJ1-1,TRBV4-1,CASSQTGGNTEAFF,TGCGCCAGCAGCCAGACGGGGGGTAACACTGAAGCTTTCTTT
.,.,TRBJ1-4,TRBV29-1,CSVAGNRNAYEKLFF,TGCAGCGTTGCGGGGAACCGAAATGCGTATGAAAAACTGTTTTTT
TRBD1,.,TRBJ1-1,TRBV4-3,CASSQGDRNTEAFF,TGCGCCAGCAGCCAAGGGGACAGAAACACTGAAGCTTTCTTT
.,.,TRBJ1-6,TRBV25-1,CASSRGSYNSPLHF,TGTGCCAGCAGTCGGGGGTCCTATAATTCACCCCTCCACTTT
TRBD1,.,TRBJ1-5,TRBV20-1,CSASLGTDNQPQHF,TGCAGTGCTAGTCTCGGGACAGACAATCAGCCCCAGCATTTT
.,.,TRBJ2-5,TRBV6-2/TRBV6-3,CASSRLKETQYF,TGTGCCAGCAGCCGACTTAAAGAGACCCAGTACTTC
TRBD2,.,TRBJ2-3,TRBV9,CASSVASGGADTQYF,TGTGCCAGCAGCGTAGCTAGCGGGGGTGCAGATACGCAGTATTTT
.,.,TRBJ1-5,TRBV4-2,CASSQGINSNQPQHF,TGTGCCAGCAGCCAAGGTATTAATAGCAATCAGCCCCAGCATTTT
.,.,TRBJ2-5,TRBV5-4,CASSLDRERGTQYF,TGTGCCAGCAGCTTGGACCGGGAGAGGGGGACCCAGTACTTC
.,once,TRBJ2-7,TRBV5-1,CASSFDRHSEQYF,TGCGCCAGCAGCTTCGACAGGCATAGCGAGCAGTACTTC
.,once,TRBJ2-7,TRBV6-5,CASSYGPPHEYYEQYF,TGTGCCAGCAGTTACGGCCCCCCGCACGAATACTACGAGCAGTACTTC
.,.,TRBJ1-5,TRBV6-4,CASTRGEPGGNQPQHF,TGTGCCAGCACACGGGGAGAACCAGGAGGCAATCAGCCCCAGCATTTT
.,few,TRBJ1-2,TRBV7-9,CASSRGTSYGYTF,TGTGCCAGCAGCCGCGGGACTTCCTATGGCTACACCTTC
TRBD2,.,TRBJ2-1,TRBV11-3,CASSFGLAEENEQFF,TGTGCCAGCAGCTTCGGACTAGCGGAAGAAAATGAGCAGTTCTTC
TRBD2,.,TRBJ2-1,TRBV18,CASSPPGGRNEQFF,TGTGCCAGCTCACCCCCGGGAGGTCGCAATGAGCAGTTCTTC
.,.,TRBJ2-6,TRBV3-1/TRBV3-2,CASSQGLAGANVLTF,TGTGCCAGCAGCCAAGGACTAGCTGGGGCCAACGTCCTGACTTTC
.,.,TRBJ2-7,TRBV29-1,CSVEANSGYEQYF,TGCAGCGTTGAGGCCAATTCGGGTTACGAGCAGTACTTC
TRBD2,.,TRBJ2-7,TRBV5-4,CASSPFPVGLVYEQYF,TGTGCCAGCAGCCCTTTCCCCGTAGGACTAGTCTACGAGCAGTACTTC